Included here is one T cell receptor (beta chain) sequence, with context. This sample is part of a study of blood T cells in healthy people across ages. Sample-barcoded 5' priming and a J-beta primer mix drove a second PCR of roughly 6 to 12 cycles. TCRdb independently ran MiXCR on the 5' RACE reads; one entry per CDR3 protein. This sample has hundreds of thousands of distinct CDR3 sequences, with 24% found just once. Germline loops: CDR1 SNHLY, CDR2 FYNNEI. The CDR3 spans 15 residues. Trimming removed 6 bases at V and 7 bases at J, with 18 bases between. This same sample was also part of a study on T cells of mothers and their children.

The source is a boy younger than 18 in good health. Sequenced input: blood. The chain recombines TRBV2 with TRBJ1-4, with no clear D. This CDR3 reads CASSATRATVEKLFF. The CDR3 nucleotides are TGTGCCAGCAGCGCTACGAGGGCCACCGTTGAAAAACTGTTTTTT.